These T cell receptor beta chains were read from a single sample in a study of shared clonotypes between healthy human individuals. Sequencing was performed with immunoSEQ multiplex PCR; in TCRdb, only in-frame clones are kept and a portion is missing. The sample holds about 300,000 clones; approximately 79% are singletons and the top ten take 10%. Material for sequencing was memory CD4+ T cells sorted from blood. The receptors come from a young man in good health. Each CDR3 is given without its conserved first and last residue. The listing skips clone size in some rows; elsewhere it reads once, few, many or a size class.

V gene	J gene	clone size	CDR3 protein
TRBV5-3	TRBJ1-4	-	ARSFGGMLPTTNEKLF
TRBV18	TRBJ2-5	-	ASSPPSNQETQY
TRBV2	TRBJ1-5	many	ASSGAEPQPQH
TRBV5-6	TRBJ2-1	-	ASRFWLIVPNEQF
TRBV11-2	TRBJ2-4	-	ASSLVGAMY
TRBV7-9	TRBJ2-5	few	ASSLTTTETQY
TRBV6-1	TRBJ2-7	-	ASNSYGYEQY
TRBV15	TRBJ2-1	-	ATSRDPSNEQF
TRBV9	TRBJ2-5	-	ASSKLGLAGGQETQY
TRBV10-3	TRBJ1-2	-	AISEYGTDYGYT
TRBV19	TRBJ2-7	-	ASSDGSSYEQY
TRBV14	TRBJ1-1	-	ASSQNWRGEAF
TRBV5-4	TRBJ2-6	-	ASSLDLSGANVLT
TRBV7-9	TRBJ2-5	-	ASSAQAGSRETQY
TRBV5-1	TRBJ2-5	-	ASSLGQGERETQY
TRBV2	TRBJ2-5	-	ASSQRAGVIGTQY
TRBV7-9	TRBJ2-1	-	ASSLRGSYNEQF
TRBV5-4	TRBJ2-1	-	ASSLGGLAWNEQF
TRBV28	TRBJ2-1	-	ASSTMGGGSNEQF
TRBV5-5	TRBJ2-1	-	ASSLSLAAYNEQF
TRBV19	TRBJ1-5	-	ASMGDRPDQPQH
TRBV14	TRBJ2-1	few	ASSLAGDWRVEQF
TRBV25-1	TRBJ2-3	-	ASSSTIATDTQY
TRBV15	TRBJ1-3	-	ATSRDIGATGNTIY
TRBV7-9	TRBJ1-1	medium-sized	ASSLWVLVNTEAF
TRBV29-1	TRBJ2-2	-	SVSYTGELF
TRBV2	TRBJ1-4	-	ASSDSIATNEKLF
TRBV28	TRBJ2-2	few	ASRLRGGFTGELF
TRBV27	TRBJ1-1	-	ASSYNRGGGTEAF
TRBV9	TRBJ2-1	few	ASSVGPSGLGNEQF
TRBV28	TRBJ1-5	-	ASCAPGSNQPQH
TRBV5-1	TRBJ2-7	-	ASSGVTDVEQY
TRBV18	TRBJ2-5	-	ASAGEETQY
TRBV5-1	TRBJ2-2	-	ASRSAGQILTGELF
TRBV7-6	TRBJ2-7	once	ASSPIAGRPYEQY
TRBV7-2	TRBJ2-5	-	ASSFQGGGETQY
TRBV6-1	TRBJ1-5	-	ATSDLGSRQPQH
TRBV7-2	TRBJ2-7	-	ASSLDRARAYEQY
TRBV7-8	TRBJ2-5	-	ASSRQGSVVGETQY
TRBV28	TRBJ1-1	-	ASKGAGENTEAF
TRBV11-2	TRBJ2-5	many	ASSFWGGHQETQY
TRBV28	TRBJ2-7	-	ASSWASYEQY
TRBV27	TRBJ2-7	-	ASSKRVPTYEQY
TRBV18	TRBJ1-1	few	ASSPTGKLAF
TRBV5-5	TRBJ1-2	-	ASSPGQGKFYGYT
TRBV11-2	TRBJ2-2	few	ASSFNTGELF
TRBV5-5	TRBJ2-7	-	ASSTPRDRDEQY
TRBV9	TRBJ2-1	-	ASSVRAGTYNEQF
TRBV11-2	TRBJ2-7	-	ASSTILGQSYEQY
TRBV18	TRBJ2-3	-	ASSGSRTSFTDTQY
TRBV9	TRBJ2-3	once	ASSPRDQSTDTQY
TRBV18	TRBJ2-5	-	ASSPGTMKETQY
TRBV18	TRBJ2-7	-	ASSPQASGSRREQY
TRBV5-1	TRBJ2-1	few	ASGLLAGAEQF